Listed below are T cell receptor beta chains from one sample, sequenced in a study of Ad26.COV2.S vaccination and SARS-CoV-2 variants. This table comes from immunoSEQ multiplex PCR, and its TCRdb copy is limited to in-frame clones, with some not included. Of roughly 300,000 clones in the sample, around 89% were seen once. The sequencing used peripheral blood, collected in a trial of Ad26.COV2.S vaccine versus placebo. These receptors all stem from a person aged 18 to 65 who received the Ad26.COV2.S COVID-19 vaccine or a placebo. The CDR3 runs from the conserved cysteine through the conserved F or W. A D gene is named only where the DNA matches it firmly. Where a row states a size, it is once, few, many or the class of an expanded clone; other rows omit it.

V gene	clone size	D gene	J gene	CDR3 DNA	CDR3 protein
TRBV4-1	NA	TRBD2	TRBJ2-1	TGCGCCAGCAGCCAACCCACTAGCGGGAGGTCCTACAATGAGCAGTTCTTC	CASSQPTSGRSYNEQFF
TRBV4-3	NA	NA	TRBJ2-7	TGCGCCAGCAGCCAAGATTTGGGGGAAGGTAACGAGCAGTACTTC	CASSQDLGEGNEQYF
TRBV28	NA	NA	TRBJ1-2	TGTGCCAGCAGTTCAACGACCTATGGCTACACCTTC	CASSSTTYGYTF
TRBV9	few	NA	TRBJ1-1	TGTGCCAGCAGCCCCAAAATCCTAGGGACTGAAGCTTTCTTT	CASSPKILGTEAFF
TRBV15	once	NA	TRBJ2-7	TGTGCCACCAGCCCTCGTCCGGGGTCCACCTACGAGCAGTACTTC	CATSPRPGSTYEQYF
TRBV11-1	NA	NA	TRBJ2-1	TGTGCCAGCAGCTTAAATACGGGAGTATTCAATGAGCAGTTCTTC	CASSLNTGVFNEQFF
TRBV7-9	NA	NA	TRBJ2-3	TGTGCCAGCAGCTTAGGCGGGCCAGATACGCAGTATTTT	CASSLGGPDTQYF
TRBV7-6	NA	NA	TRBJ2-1	TGTGCCAGCAGCGGAATCTACAATGAGCAGTTCTTC	CASSGIYNEQFF
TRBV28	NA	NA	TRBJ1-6	TGTGCCAGCAGTCCCCTTGGGTTTAATTCACCCCTCCACTTT	CASSPLGFNSPLHF
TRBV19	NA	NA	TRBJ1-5	TGTGCCACCACAACCGACACCAGCAATCAGCCCCAGCATTTT	CATTTDTSNQPQHF